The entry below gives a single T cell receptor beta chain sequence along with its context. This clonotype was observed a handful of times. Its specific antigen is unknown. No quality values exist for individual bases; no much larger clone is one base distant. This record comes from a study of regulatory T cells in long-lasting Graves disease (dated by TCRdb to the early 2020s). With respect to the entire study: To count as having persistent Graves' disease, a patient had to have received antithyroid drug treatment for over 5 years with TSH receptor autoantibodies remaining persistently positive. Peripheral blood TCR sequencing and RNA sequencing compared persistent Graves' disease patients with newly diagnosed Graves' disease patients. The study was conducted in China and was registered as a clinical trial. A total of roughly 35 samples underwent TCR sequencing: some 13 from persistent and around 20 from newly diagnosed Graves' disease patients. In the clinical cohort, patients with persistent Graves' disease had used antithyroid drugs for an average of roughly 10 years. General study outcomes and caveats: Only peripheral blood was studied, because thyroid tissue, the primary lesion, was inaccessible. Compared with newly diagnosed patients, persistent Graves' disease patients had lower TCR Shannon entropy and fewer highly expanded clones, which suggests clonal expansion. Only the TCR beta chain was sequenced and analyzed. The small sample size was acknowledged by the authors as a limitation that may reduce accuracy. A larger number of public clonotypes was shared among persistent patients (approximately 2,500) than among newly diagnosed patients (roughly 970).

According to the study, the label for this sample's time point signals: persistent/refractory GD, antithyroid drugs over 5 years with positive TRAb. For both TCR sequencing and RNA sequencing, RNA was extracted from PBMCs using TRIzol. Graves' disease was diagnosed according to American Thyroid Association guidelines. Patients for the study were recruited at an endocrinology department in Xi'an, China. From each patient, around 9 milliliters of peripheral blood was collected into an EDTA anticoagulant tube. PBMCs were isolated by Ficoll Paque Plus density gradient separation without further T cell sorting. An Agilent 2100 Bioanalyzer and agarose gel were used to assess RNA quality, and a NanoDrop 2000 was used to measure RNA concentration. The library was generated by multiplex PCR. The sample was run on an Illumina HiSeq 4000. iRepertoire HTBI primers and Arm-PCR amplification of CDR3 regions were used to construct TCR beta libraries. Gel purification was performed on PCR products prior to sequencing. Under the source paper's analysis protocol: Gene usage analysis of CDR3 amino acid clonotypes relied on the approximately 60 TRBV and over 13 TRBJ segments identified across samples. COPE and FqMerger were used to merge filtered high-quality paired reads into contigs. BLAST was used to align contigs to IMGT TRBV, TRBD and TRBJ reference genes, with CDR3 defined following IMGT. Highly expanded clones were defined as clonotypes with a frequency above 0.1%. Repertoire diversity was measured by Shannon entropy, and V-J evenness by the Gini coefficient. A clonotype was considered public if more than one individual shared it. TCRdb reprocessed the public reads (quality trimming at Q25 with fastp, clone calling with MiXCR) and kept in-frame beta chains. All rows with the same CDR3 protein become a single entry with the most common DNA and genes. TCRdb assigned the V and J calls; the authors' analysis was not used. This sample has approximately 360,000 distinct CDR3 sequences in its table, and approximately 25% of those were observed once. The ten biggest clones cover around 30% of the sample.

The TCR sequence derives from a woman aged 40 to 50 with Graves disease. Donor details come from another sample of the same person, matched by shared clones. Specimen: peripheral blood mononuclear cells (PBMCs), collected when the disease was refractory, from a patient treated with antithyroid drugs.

The CDR3 amino acid sequence is: CASSEYYSENTEAFF. The nucleotides read TGTGCCAGCAGTGAATACTACTCGGAGAACACTGAAGCTTTCTTT. The chain employs TRBV6-1 and TRBJ1-1; the D gene is not confidently resolved. The CDR3, from cysteine to phenylalanine, totals 15 residues. The entry retains the CDR3 DNA only, 45 bases that are in frame from base 1. A distance of 11 bases separates the germline ends of V and J, which lose 2 bases and 1 base respectively. CDR1 MNHNS and CDR2 SASEGT are derived from the germline V gene.